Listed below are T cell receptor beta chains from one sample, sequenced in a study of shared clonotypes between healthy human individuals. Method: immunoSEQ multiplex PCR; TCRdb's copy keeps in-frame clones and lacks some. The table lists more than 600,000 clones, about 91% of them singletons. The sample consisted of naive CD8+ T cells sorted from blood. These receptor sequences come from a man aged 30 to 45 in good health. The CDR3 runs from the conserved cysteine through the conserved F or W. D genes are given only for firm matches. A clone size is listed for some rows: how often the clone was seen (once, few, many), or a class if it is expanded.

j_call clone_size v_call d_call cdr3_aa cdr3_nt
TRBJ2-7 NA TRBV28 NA CASSPWTDDLVREQYF TGTGCCAGCAGTCCTTGGACAGACGACTTAGTTAGGGAGCAGTACTTC
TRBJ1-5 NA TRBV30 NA CAWSGGYDQPQHF TGTGCCTGGAGTGGGGGCTACGATCAGCCCCAGCATTTT
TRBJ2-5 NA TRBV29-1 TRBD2 CSVAGLASETQYF TGCAGCGTGGCAGGACTAGCCAGTGAGACCCAGTACTTC
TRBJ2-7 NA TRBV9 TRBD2 CASSVELGLVGEQYF TGTGCCAGCAGCGTAGAGCTAGGACTAGTTGGTGAGCAGTACTTC
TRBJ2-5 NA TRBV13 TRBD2 CASSPQGLAGVYFETQYF TGTGCCAGCAGCCCCCAGGGACTAGCGGGAGTGTATTTCGAGACCCAGTACTTC
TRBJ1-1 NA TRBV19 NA CASTRAGSDTEAFF TGTGCCAGTACCCGGGCAGGGTCTGACACTGAAGCTTTCTTT
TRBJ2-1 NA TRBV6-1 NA CASRYLSSYNEQFF TGTGCCAGCAGGTACTTAAGCTCCTACAATGAGCAGTTCTTC
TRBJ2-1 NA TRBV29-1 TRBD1 CSVFQGAAEQFF TGCAGCGTTTTCCAGGGGGCAGCTGAGCAGTTCTTC
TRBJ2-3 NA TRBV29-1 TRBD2 CSADGLAGTDTQYF TGCAGCGCCGACGGACTAGCGGGGACAGATACGCAGTATTTT
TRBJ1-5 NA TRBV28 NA CATSDVSNQPQHF TGTGCCACTTCGGATGTGAGCAATCAGCCCCAGCATTTT
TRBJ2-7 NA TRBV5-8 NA CASKRAGQQYEQYF TGTGCCAGCAAAAGGGCAGGCCAACAGTACGAGCAGTACTTC
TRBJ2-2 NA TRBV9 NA CASSVASMLGPGELFF TGTGCCAGCAGCGTAGCTTCCATGCTGGGCCCCGGGGAGCTGTTTTTT
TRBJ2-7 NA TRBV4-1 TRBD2 CASSQDPGLASEQYF TGCGCCAGCAGCCAAGACCCGGGACTAGCATCCGAGCAGTACTTC
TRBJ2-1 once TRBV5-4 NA CASSREGSLDEQFF TGTGCCAGCAGCCGAGAGGGTAGCTTGGATGAGCAGTTCTTC
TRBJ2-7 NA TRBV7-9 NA CASSEGSNEQYF TGTGCCAGCAGCGAGGGTTCGAACGAGCAGTACTTC
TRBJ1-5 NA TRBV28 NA CASSLRAAQHF TGTGCCAGCAGTTTAAGGGCGGCCCAGCATTTT
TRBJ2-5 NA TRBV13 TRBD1 CASSQDRGRFWETQYF TGTGCCAGCAGCCAGGACAGGGGGCGGTTCTGGGAGACCCAGTACTTC
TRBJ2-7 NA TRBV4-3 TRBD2 CASSPGIAGTYEQYF TGCGCCAGCAGCCCCGGGATAGCGGGAACCTACGAGCAGTACTTC
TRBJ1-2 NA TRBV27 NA CASSSGLYGYTF TGTGCCAGCAGTTCGGGCCTCTATGGCTACACCTTC
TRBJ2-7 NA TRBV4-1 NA CASSQEHGVQGTPYEQYF TGCGCCAGCAGCCAAGAGCATGGCGTACAGGGGACTCCCTACGAGCAGTACTTC
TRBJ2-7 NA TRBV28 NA CASSLTGEGLEQYF TGTGCCAGCAGCCTGACAGGGGAGGGTCTCGAGCAGTACTTC
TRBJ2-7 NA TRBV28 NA CATTQREYEQYF TGTGCCACCACCCAACGGGAGTACGAGCAGTACTTC
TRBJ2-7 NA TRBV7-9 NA CASSPGETEYF TGTGCCAGCAGCCCAGGGGAGACGGAGTACTTC
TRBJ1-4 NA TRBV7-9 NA CASSLAPSYEKLFF TGTGCCAGCAGCTTAGCGCCCTCCTATGAAAAACTGTTTTTT
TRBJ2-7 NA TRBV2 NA CASVGRAYEQYF TGTGCCAGCGTGGGCAGGGCCTACGAGCAGTACTTC
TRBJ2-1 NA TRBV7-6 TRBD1 CASSSSTDRGRNEQFF TGTGCCAGCAGCAGTTCCACGGACAGGGGCCGCAATGAGCAGTTCTTC
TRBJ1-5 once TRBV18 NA CASSLNQGAYSNQPQHF TGTGCCAGCTCACTAAACCAGGGAGCATATAGCAATCAGCCCCAGCATTTT
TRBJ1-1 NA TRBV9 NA CASSLGGSTEAFF TGTGCCAGCAGCCTCGGTGGGTCCACTGAAGCTTTCTTT
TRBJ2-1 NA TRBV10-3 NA CATLPSDRGYNEQFF TGTGCCACCCTGCCCTCGGACCGAGGCTACAATGAGCAGTTCTTC
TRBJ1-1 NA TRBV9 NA CASSPEGTEAFF TGTGCCAGCAGCCCTGAGGGCACTGAAGCTTTCTTT
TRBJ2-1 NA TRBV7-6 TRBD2 CASSWALAGEYNEQFF TGTGCCAGCAGCTGGGCACTAGCGGGAGAGTACAATGAGCAGTTCTTC
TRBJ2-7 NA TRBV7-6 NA CASSPAQDAREQYF TGTGCCAGCAGCCCGGCTCAAGACGCTAGGGAGCAGTACTTC
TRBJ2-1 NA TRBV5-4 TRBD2 CASSLAPGLAGGIHNEQFF TGTGCCAGCAGCTTGGCCCCGGGACTAGCGGGGGGTATCCACAATGAGCAGTTCTTC
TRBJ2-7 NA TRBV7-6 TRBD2 CASSLLGGDEQYF TGTGCCAGCAGCCTCCTGGGAGGGGATGAGCAGTACTTC
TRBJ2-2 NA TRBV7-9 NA CASSPRAGFPGELFF TGTGCCAGCAGCCCAAGGGCAGGATTCCCCGGGGAGCTGTTTTTT
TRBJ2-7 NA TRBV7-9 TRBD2 CASSSGTSGRRGEQYF TGTGCCAGCAGCTCCGGGACTAGCGGGAGGAGGGGCGAGCAGTACTTC
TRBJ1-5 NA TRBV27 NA CASSRIYSNQPQHF TGTGCCAGCAGCAGGATCTATAGCAATCAGCCCCAGCATTTT
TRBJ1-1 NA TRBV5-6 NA CASSLEGGRTEAFF TGTGCCAGCAGCTTGGAAGGGGGGCGGACTGAAGCTTTCTTT
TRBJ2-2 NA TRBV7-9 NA CASSRNPQGNTGELFF TGTGCCAGCAGCCGAAACCCTCAGGGGAACACCGGGGAGCTGTTTTTT
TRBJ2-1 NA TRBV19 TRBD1 CASRQTRWTGQSSYNEQFF TGTGCCAGTAGGCAGACACGTTGGACAGGGCAAAGCTCCTACAATGAGCAGTTCTTC
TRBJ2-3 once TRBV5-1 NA CASSLDEVGTDTQYF TGCGCCAGCAGCTTGGATGAGGTCGGGACAGATACGCAGTATTTT